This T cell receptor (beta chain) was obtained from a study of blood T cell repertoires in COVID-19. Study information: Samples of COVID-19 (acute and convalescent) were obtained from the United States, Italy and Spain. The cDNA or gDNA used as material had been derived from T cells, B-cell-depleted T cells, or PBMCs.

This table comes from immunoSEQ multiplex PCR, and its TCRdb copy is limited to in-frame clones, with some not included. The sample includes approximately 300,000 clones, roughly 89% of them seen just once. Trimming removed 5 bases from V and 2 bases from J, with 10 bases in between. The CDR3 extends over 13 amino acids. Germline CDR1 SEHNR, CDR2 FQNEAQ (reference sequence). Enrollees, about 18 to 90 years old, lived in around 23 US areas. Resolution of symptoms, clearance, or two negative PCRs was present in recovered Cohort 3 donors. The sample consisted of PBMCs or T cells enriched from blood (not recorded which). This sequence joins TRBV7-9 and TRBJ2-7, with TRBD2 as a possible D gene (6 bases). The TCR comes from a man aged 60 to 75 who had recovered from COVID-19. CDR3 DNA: TGTGCCAGCAGCCCTAGCGTTGCCTACGAGCAGTACTTC. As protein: CASSPSVAYEQYF.